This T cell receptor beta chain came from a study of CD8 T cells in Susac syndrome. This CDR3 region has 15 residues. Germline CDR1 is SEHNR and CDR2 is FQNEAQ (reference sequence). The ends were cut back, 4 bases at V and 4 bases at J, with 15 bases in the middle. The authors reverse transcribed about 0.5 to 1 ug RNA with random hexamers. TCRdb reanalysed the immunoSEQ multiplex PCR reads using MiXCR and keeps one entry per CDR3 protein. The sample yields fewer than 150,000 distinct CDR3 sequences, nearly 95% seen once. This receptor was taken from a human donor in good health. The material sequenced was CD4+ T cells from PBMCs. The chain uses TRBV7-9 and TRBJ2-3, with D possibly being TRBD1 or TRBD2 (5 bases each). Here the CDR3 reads CASSSFRGVSDTQYF. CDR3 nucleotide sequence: TGTGCCAGCAGCTCCTTCCGAGGGGTTTCAGATACGCAGTATTTT.